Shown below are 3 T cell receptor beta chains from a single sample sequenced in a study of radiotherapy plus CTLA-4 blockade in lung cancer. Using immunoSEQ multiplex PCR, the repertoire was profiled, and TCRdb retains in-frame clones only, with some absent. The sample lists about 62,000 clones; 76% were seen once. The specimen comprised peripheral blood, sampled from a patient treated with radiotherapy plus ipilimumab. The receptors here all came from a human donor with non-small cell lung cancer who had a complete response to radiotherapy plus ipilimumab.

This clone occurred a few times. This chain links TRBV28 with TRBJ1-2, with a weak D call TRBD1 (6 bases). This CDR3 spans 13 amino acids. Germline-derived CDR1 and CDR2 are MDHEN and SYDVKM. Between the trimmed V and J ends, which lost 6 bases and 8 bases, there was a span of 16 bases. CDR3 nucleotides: TGTGCCAGCAGCCTCACAGGGTTTAGGGGCTACACCTTC. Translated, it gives CASSLTGFRGYTF.

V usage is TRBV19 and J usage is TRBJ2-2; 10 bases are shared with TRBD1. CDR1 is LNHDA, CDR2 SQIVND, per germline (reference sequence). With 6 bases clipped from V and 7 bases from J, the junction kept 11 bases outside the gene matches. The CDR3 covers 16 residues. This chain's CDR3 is CASRTTGTGVGGELFF. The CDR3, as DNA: TGTGCCAGTAGGACCACCGGGACAGGGGTTGGCGGGGAGCTGTTTTTT. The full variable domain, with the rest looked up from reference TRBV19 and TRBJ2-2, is DGGITQSPKYLFRKEGQNVTLSCEQNLNHDAMYWYRQDPGQGLRLIYYSQIVNDFQKGDIAEGYSVSREKKESFPLTVTSAQKNPTAFYLCASRTTGTGVGGELFFGEGSRLTVL.

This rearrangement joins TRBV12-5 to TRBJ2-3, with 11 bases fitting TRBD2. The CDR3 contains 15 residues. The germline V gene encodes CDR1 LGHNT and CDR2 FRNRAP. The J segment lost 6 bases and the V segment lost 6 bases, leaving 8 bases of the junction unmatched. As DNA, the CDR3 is TGTGCTAGTGGGCCTACTAGCGGGAGTACCGATACGCAGTATTTT. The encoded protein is CASGPTSGSTDTQYF.